The rows below give T cell receptor beta chains drawn from one sample of a study of T-cell reconstitution after alpha-beta-depleted transplantation in children. TCRdb reprocessed the PCR reads via MiXCR and lists one record per CDR3 protein. The table has 200,000 to 250,000 distinct CDR3 sequences, 20% to 30% seen once. The sequences come from PBMCs, mostly from graft donor cells, collected 360 days after TCRalphabeta/CD19-depleted stem cell transplant. All receptors derive from a female patient aged 2 to 10 who had a stem cell transplant for congenital amegakaryocytic thrombocytopenia, so the T cells may come from the graft donor. Both conserved end residues are part of each CDR3. D genes are given only for firm matches. Only part of the rows carry a size: once, few, many, or a class if the clone is expanded.

D	size	V	J	DNA	CDR3
.	.	TRBV27	TRBJ2-7	TGTGCCAGCAGTTTATGGGCAGGGTACGAGCAGTACTTC	CASSLWAGYEQYF
TRBD1	.	TRBV7-2	TRBJ2-7	TGTGCCAGCAGCTTAAGGCAGGGGGCTAAGTCCTACGAGCAGTACTTC	CASSLRQGAKSYEQYF
.	few	TRBV28	TRBJ2-7	TGTGCCAGCAGTTATAGGACAGTACTTCGCTACGAGCAGTACTTC	CASSYRTVLRYEQYF
TRBD2	few	TRBV4-2	TRBJ2-1	TGTGCCAGCAGCCCTTCTAGCGGGGGGGCCGGTGAGCAGTTCTTC	CASSPSSGGAGEQFF
.	.	TRBV12-3/TRBV12-4	TRBJ2-2	TGTGCCAGCAGTTTAGGGGGGATTAGACCGAACACCGGGGAGCTGTTTTTT	CASSLGGIRPNTGELFF
.	.	TRBV10-3	TRBJ1-1	TGTGCCATCAGTGAGTCCCTCCAGGGCACTGAAGCTTTCTTT	CAISESLQGTEAFF
.	few	TRBV28	TRBJ2-3	TGTGCCAGCAGTTTAAGGCGACACCAAGTAAGGGATACGCAGTATTTT	CASSLRRHQVRDTQYF
.	few	TRBV7-9	TRBJ1-1	TGTGCCAGCAGCGGGGGGACCCTGAACACTGAAGCTTTCTTT	CASSGGTLNTEAFF
.	.	TRBV20-1	TRBJ1-6	TGCAGTGCTAGTCTGGGCTATAATTCACCCCTCCACTTT	CSASLGYNSPLHF
.	.	TRBV29-1	TRBJ2-5	TGCAGCGTGCTCGGGACTTTGGGGGAGACCCAGTACTTC	CSVLGTLGETQYF
TRBD2	.	TRBV20-1	TRBJ2-1	TGCAGTGCTAGAGATCGAGCGGGAGGGGGCTACAATGAGCAGTTCTTC	CSARDRAGGGYNEQFF
TRBD2	.	TRBV3-1	TRBJ2-1	TGTGCCAGCAGCCGATGGACTAGCGGGATCTACAATGAGCAGTTCTTC	CASSRWTSGIYNEQFF
.	.	TRBV10-3	TRBJ2-5	TGTGCCATCAGTGACCCAGTAAACTCCGAGACCCAGTACTTC	CAISDPVNSETQYF
.	.	TRBV6-1	TRBJ1-1	TGTGCCAGCAGTGCCCTTGGAGGAAACACTGAAGCTTTCTTT	CASSALGGNTEAFF
.	.	TRBV5-1	TRBJ2-7	TGCGCCAGCAGCTTCCGGTCCGCCACAGGTTTTGCGTCCTACGAGCAGTACTTC	CASSFRSATGFASYEQYF
TRBD1	few	TRBV12-3/TRBV12-4	TRBJ1-1	TGTGCCAGCAGCCCTCAAACAGGGGACACTGAAGCTTTCTTT	CASSPQTGDTEAFF